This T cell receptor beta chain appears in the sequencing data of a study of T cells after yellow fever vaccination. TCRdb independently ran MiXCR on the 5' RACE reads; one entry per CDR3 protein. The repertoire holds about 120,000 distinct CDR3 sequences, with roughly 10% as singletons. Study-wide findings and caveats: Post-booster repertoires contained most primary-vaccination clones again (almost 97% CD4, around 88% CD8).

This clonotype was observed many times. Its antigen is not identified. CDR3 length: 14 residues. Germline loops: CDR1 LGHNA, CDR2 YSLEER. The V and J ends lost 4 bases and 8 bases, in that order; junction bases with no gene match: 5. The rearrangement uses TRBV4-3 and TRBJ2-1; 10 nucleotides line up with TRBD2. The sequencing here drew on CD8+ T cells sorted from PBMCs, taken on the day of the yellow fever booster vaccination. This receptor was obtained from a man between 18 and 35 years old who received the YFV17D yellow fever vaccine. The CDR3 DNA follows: TGCGCCAGCAGCCCAGCGGGGGGGCCCGATGAGCAGTTCTTC. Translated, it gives CASSPAGGPDEQFF.